This record looks at one T cell receptor (beta chain) sequence and its context. Its target is unknown. This sample is drawn from a study of T-cell reconstitution after alpha-beta-depleted transplantation in children. Study results and caveats: In patients about two months after transplant, alpha-beta T cells reportedly arose from several hundred expanded graft clones. Newly produced T cells mostly accounted for T-cell counts and diversity one year post-transplant.

Germline V lookup: CDR1 MGHRA, CDR2 YSYEKL. The V gene end was trimmed by 2 bases and the J gene end by 4 bases; junction bases not matched to a gene: 8. The CDR3 has 16 residues. Unique molecular identifiers were incorporated during preparation of the TCRbeta library. Using its own MiXCR run on the PCR reads, TCRdb lists one record per CDR3 protein. Among about 250,000 distinct CDR3 sequences listed, 20% to 30% were seen once. This sequence was found in a female patient younger than 10 who had a stem cell transplant for congenital amegakaryocytic thrombocytopenia, so the T cells may come from the graft donor. V usage is TRBV4-1 and J usage is TRBJ2-1; TRBD2 aligns across 7 bases. The specimen was PBMCs, mostly from graft donor cells, collected 360 days after TCRalphabeta/CD19-depleted stem cell transplant. Here the CDR3 DNA reads TGCGCCAGCAGCCAAATGACTAGCTCCAAGTACAATGAGCAGTTCTTC. Translation: CASSQMTSSKYNEQFF.